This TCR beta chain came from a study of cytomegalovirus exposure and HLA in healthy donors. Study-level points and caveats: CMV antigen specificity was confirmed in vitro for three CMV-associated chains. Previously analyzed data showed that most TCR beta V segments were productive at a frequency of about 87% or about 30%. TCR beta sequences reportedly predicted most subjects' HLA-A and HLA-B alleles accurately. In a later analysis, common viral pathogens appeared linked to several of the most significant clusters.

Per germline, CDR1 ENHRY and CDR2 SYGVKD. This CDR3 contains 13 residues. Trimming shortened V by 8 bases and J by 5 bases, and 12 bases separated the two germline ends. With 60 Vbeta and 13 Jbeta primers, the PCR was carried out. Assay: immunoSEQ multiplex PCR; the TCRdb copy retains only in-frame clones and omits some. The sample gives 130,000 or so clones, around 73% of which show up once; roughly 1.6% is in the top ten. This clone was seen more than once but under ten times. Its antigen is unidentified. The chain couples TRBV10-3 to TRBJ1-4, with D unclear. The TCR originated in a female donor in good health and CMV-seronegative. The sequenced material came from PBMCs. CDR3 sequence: CAIAEGGNEKLFF. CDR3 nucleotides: TGTGCCATCGCTGAGGGAGGGAATGAAAAACTGTTTTTT.